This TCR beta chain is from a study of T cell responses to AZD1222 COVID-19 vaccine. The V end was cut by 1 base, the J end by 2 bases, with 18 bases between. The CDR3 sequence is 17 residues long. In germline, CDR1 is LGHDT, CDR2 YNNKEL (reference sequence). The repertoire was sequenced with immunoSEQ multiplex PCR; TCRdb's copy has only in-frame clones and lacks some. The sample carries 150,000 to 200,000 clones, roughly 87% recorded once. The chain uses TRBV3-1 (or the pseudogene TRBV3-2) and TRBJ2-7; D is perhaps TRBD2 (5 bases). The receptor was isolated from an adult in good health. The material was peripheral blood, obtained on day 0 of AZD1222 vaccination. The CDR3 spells CASSQASFGVGAYEQYF. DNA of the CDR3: TGTGCCAGCAGCCAAGCCTCCTTCGGGGTTGGGGCCTACGAGCAGTACTTC.